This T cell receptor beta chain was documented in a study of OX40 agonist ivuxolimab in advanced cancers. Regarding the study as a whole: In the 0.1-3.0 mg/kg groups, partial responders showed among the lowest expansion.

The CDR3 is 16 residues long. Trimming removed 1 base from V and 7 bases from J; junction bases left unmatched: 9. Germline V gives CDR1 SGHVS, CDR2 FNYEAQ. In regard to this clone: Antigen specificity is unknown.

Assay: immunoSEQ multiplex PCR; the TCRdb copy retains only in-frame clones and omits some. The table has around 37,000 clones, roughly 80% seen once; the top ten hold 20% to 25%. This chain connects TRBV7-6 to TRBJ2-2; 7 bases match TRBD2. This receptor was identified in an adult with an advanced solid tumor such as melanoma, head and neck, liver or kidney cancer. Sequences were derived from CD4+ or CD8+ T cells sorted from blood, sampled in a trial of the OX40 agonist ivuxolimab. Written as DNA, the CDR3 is TGTGCCAGCAGCTTAGACCGCACTAGCGCGGGCGGGGAGCTGTTTTTT. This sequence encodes CASSLDRTSAGGELFF. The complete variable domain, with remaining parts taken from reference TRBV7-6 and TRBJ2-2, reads GAGVSQSPRYKVTKRGQDVALRCDPISGHVSLYWYRQALGQGPEFLTYFNYEAQQDKSGLPNDRFSAERPEGSISTLTIQRTEQRDSAMYRCASSLDRTSAGGELFFGEGSRLTVL.